One sample yielded the 21 T cell receptor beta chains listed below, sequenced in a study of T cells in Graves' hyperthyroidism and ophthalmopathy. Amplified TCR beta CDR3 regions came from RNA transcripts. The HTBI set primed first-round TCR CDR3 RT-PCR. Each CDR3 protein is one row after TCRdb ran MiXCR on the multiplex PCR reads. This sample has about 840,000 distinct CDR3 sequences, with roughly 40% found just once. Sequenced material: blood. These receptors were obtained from a man aged 18 to 30 with Graves' hyperthyroidism.

This clonotype was detected only a few times. This rearrangement joins TRBV19 to TRBJ2-2, with D perhaps being TRBD1 or TRBD2 (5 bases each). CDR3 length: 14 amino acids. V lost 6 bases, J lost 4 bases, and 12 bases lay in between. CDR1 is LNHDA and CDR2 is SQIVND in the germline V gene (reference sequence). CDR3 DNA sequence: TGTGCCAGTAGACTGGATGGGACCACCGGGGAGCTGTTTTTT. As protein: CASRLDGTTGELFF.

The CDR3 is CSVGGGTGSTEAFF. As DNA, the CDR3 is TGCAGCGTTGGAGGGGGCACCGGTAGCACTGAAGCTTTCTTT. The rearrangement uses TRBV29-1 and TRBJ1-1; 7 bases line up with TRBD1. Germline V gene lookup returns CDR1 SQVTM and CDR2 ANQGSEA. Germline trimming cut 4 bases from V and 4 bases from J; bases unmatched to any gene: 9. CDR3 length: 14 amino acids.

At least ten counts were recorded for this clonotype. The V gene is TRBV20-1, the J gene TRBJ1-5; 8 bases match TRBD1. The CDR3 spans 14 residues. Germline lookup yields CDR1 DFQATT and CDR2 SNEGSKA (reference sequence). V shed 5 bases, J shed 2 bases, and the junction held 5 bases outside the gene matches. Here the CDR3 reads CSAYRGDGNQPQHF. In DNA, the CDR3 is TGCAGTGCTTACAGGGGGGACGGCAATCAGCCCCAGCATTTT.

CDR3 in amino acids: CASFQSDQPQHF. CDR3 coding DNA: TGTGCCAGCTTCCAGAGTGATCAGCCCCAGCATTTT. The chain couples TRBV19 to TRBJ1-5; D is uncertain. The CDR3 is 12 residues long. Trimming took 9 bases from V and 5 from J, leaving 11 bases between them. The germline V gene has CDR1 LNHDA and CDR2 SQIVND (reference sequence).

This clonotype was seen more than once but under ten times. V usage is TRBV4-1 and J usage is TRBJ1-1; D remains ambiguous. The germline V and J ends were trimmed by 3 bases and 14 bases, with 19 bases remaining between them. The V gene's germline CDR1 is MGHRA and CDR2 YSYEKL. This CDR3 is 13 amino acids long. The CDR3 DNA sequence: TGCGCCAGCAGCCACGGGCCCCAGGCTGAGATGTTCTTT. Translated, it gives CASSHGPQAEMFF.

V usage is TRBV20-1 and J usage is TRBJ1-3; TRBD1 is a possible D gene (6 bases). Germline-derived CDR1 and CDR2 are DFQATT and SNEGSKA (reference sequence). The CDR3 consists of 14 residues. Trimming left V 7 bases short and J 0 bases short, with 13 bases between. The CDR3 loop is CSVLGQSSGNTIYF. CDR3 nucleotide sequence: TGCAGTGTCTTAGGACAGAGCTCTGGAAACACCATATATTTT.

There are many counts of this clonotype. The rearrangement links TRBV4-3 to TRBJ1-1; D remains ambiguous. V was shortened by 6 bases and J by 1 base, with 9 bases between the two germline ends. The CDR3 loop spans 13 amino acids. Germline lookup yields CDR1 LGHNA and CDR2 YSLEER. The DNA of the CDR3 is TGCGCCAGCAGTCGGCTCACGAACACTGAAGCTTTCTTT. This gives the protein CASSRLTNTEAFF.

Ten or more counts support this clonotype. The chain is built from TRBV19 and TRBJ1-1; no firm D call. The CDR3 covers 13 residues. Germline values: CDR1 LNHDA, CDR2 SQIVND (reference sequence). V lost 3 bases to trimming and J lost 4 bases, with 9 bases between them. This CDR3 is CASSIYDFTEAFF. The CDR3 nucleotides are TGTGCCAGTAGTATCTACGACTTCACTGAAGCTTTCTTT.

Many counts were recorded for this clonotype. V usage is TRBV6-5 and J usage is TRBJ1-6, with D possibly TRBD1 on 5 matching bases. CDR3 length equals 14 residues. The germline V gene has CDR1 MNHEY and CDR2 SVGAGI. The V end was cut by 5 bases, the J end by 7 bases, with 12 bases between. The CDR3 is CASSPTGSNSPLHF. Written as DNA, the CDR3 is TGTGCCAGCAGTCCTACAGGATCCAATTCACCCCTCCACTTT.

This clonotype was seen a few times. The DNA for the CDR3 is TGCGCCAGCAGCCAAGGAAACACGGGCCCCTACGAGCAGTACTTC. Residues: CASSQGNTGPYEQYF. The rearrangement uses TRBV4-1 and TRBJ2-7; unclear D gene. This CDR3 spans 15 amino acids. Deletions cut 1 base from V and 2 bases from J, with 12 bases between. Germline values: CDR1 MGHRA, CDR2 YSYEKL.

Ten or more counts support this clonotype. This chain joins TRBV20-1 and TRBJ2-5, with 8 bases matching TRBD2. J lost 5 bases, V lost 1 base, and 6 bases had no gene match. CDR1 and CDR2 from the germline V gene are DFQATT and SNEGSKA (reference sequence). The CDR3 sequence is 14 residues long. The CDR3 nucleotides are TGCAGTGCTAGAGTAGCGGGGAGGGCGGAGACCCAGTACTTC. Translation: CSARVAGRAETQYF.

Points on this clonotype: This may be a read error: a much more frequent sequence differs by one nucleotide. The V call is TRBV5-1, the J call TRBJ1-5; a weak D match, TRBD1 (6 bases). The V end was cut by 4 bases, the J end by 3 bases, with 14 bases between. CDR3 length: 15 amino acids. CDR1 and CDR2 (germline): SGHRS, YFSETQ. The CDR3 DNA reads TGCGCCAGCAGCGGGACTGGACAGCTCAATCAGCCCCAGCATTTT. Its protein product is CASSGTGQLNQPQHF.

The V and J genes are TRBV7-2 and TRBJ2-5; maybe TRBD2 (5 bases). Germline V lookup: CDR1 SGHTA, CDR2 FQGNSA. Trimming took off 6 bases at V and 5 bases at J, with 19 bases between the two ends. This CDR3 comprises 15 residues. The CDR3, as DNA: TGTGCCAGCAGTTCCCCACGGCGAGCGGACGAGACCCAGTACTTC. Protein product: CASSSPRRADETQYF. The whole variable domain, filled in from reference TRBV7-2 and TRBJ2-5, reads GAGVSQSPSNKVTEKGKDVELRCDPISGHTALYWYRQSLGQGLEFLIYFQGNSAPDKSGLPSDRFSAERTGGSVSTLTIQRTQQEDSAVYLCASSSPRRADETQYFGPGTRLLVL.

This clonotype came up many times. The V call is TRBV6-5, the J call TRBJ1-2, with 7 nucleotides matching TRBD1. The trim removed 5 bases at V and 4 bases at J, leaving 7 bases unmatched. The CDR3 covers 14 residues. In germline, CDR1 is MNHEY, CDR2 SVGAGI. The CDR3 nucleotides are TGTGCCAGCAGTGAAAAGACAGGGCGCTATGGCTACACCTTC. It specifies CASSEKTGRYGYTF.

This clonotype has a count of ten or more. This chain joins TRBV29-1 and TRBJ2-7; D remains ambiguous. The CDR3 totals 11 residues. V was cut by 0 bases and J by 5 bases, with 5 bases left in between. In germline, CDR1 is SQVTM, CDR2 ANQGSEA. Here the CDR3 DNA reads TGCAGCGTTGAAGATTTAGACGAGCAGTACTTC. It is translated as CSVEDLDEQYF.

For the CDR3, the DNA is TGCAGTTCCGCCTCAGGGGCCACTGAAGCTTTCTTT. Protein product: CSSASGATEAFF. The rearrangement uses TRBV20-1 and TRBJ1-1; weak D call: TRBD1 (6 bases). The germline V and J ends were trimmed by 8 bases and 4 bases, with 14 bases remaining between them. In germline, CDR1 is DFQATT, CDR2 SNEGSKA (reference sequence). This CDR3 spans 12 amino acids.

Many counts were recorded for this clonotype. The chain joins TRBV7-9 to TRBJ2-7; 7 bases fit TRBD1. Per the germline V gene, CDR1 is SEHNR and CDR2 is FQNEAQ (reference sequence). The V and J ends lost 2 bases and 3 bases, in that order; junction bases with no gene match: 4. The CDR3 has 14 residues. The CDR3 region has the DNA TGTGCCAGCAGCTTACTGACAGGGCTCTACGAGCAGTACTTC. Amino acid sequence: CASSLLTGLYEQYF.

This chain connects TRBV6-5 to TRBJ1-4; D is unresolved. Germline-derived CDR1 and CDR2 are MNHEY and SVGAGI. V was trimmed by 6 bases and J by 7 bases, leaving 15 bases between them. The length of the CDR3 is 14 residues. Written as DNA, the CDR3 is TGTGCCAGCAGCCCAGAGGGCAGAGTTGAAAAACTGTTTTTT. Translating gives CASSPEGRVEKLFF.

The chain is built from TRBV6-1 and TRBJ1-5; possible D gene TRBD1, 5 bases. The germline gives CDR1 MNHNS, CDR2 SASEGT. The CDR3 extends over 15 amino acids. Trimming removed 5 bases from V and 7 bases from J, with 18 bases in between. CDR3 DNA: TGTGCCAGCAGTTACTCGGGGCAGGGAGGCCAGCCCCAGCATTTT. Translation: CASSYSGQGGQPQHF.

The chain recombines TRBV29-1 with TRBJ1-4; 9 nucleotides agree with TRBD1. The CDR3 runs 15 residues. After removal of 6 bases from V and 7 bases from J, the junction contained 12 bases not matched to a gene. Germline CDR1 is SQVTM and CDR2 is ANQGSEA. CDR3 DNA: TGCAGCGTCGCCCACAGGGGGCTGAACACTGAAAAACTGTTTTTT. The encoded protein is CSVAHRGLNTEKLFF.

The CDR3 sequence: CASSQEAGGGETQYF. The CDR3 nucleotides are TGCGCCAGCAGCCAAGAAGCAGGGGGCGGAGAGACCCAGTACTTC. The chain uses TRBV4-1 and TRBJ2-5; 8 bases are shared with TRBD1. This CDR3 spans 15 amino acids. Germline CDR1 reads MGHRA; CDR2 reads YSYEKL. The junction had 4 bases not matched to a gene; V was cut back by 0 bases and J by 4 bases.